A single sample is the source of the 4 T cell receptor beta chains below, sequenced in a study of T cells in Graves' hyperthyroidism and ophthalmopathy. What was amplified from RNA transcripts were TCR beta CDR3 regions. In the first-round RT-PCR of the TCR CDR3, the HTBI primer set was used. A single record per CDR3 protein comes from TCRdb applying MiXCR to the multiplex PCR reads. Of hundreds of thousands of distinct CDR3 sequences listed, roughly 19% are singletons. Sequencing was carried out using blood. These receptors all stem from a woman under 30 with Graves' hyperthyroidism.

This clonotype was seen many times. V and J are TRBV2 and TRBJ2-7; D may be TRBD2 (6 bases). The V gene lost 3 bases and the J gene lost 2 bases, with 8 bases spanning the gap. Germline loops: CDR1 SNHLY, CDR2 FYNNEI. The CDR3 spans 13 residues. This CDR3 is CASSERGTYEQYF. The CDR3 coding sequence is TGTGCCAGCAGTGAGCGGGGTACCTACGAGCAGTACTTC.

Many counts were recorded for this clonotype. The chain carries TRBV5-1 and TRBJ2-7, with D possibly matching TRBD2 (6 bases). Trimming left V 3 bases short and J 5 bases short, with 21 bases between. Per germline, CDR1 SGHRS and CDR2 YFSETQ. The CDR3 sequence is 16 residues long. DNA of the CDR3: TGCGCCAGCAGCTCGGGGGAGTCTATCCGACTCCACGAGCAGTACTTC. Amino acid sequence: CASSSGESIRLHEQYF.

This chain links TRBV6-5 with TRBJ2-7; possibly TRBD1 for D (5 bases). Germline V CDR1 and CDR2: MNHEY, SVGAGI. The V and J ends lost 2 bases and 0 bases respectively, with 11 bases between them. This CDR3 is built from 15 residues. Here the CDR3 DNA reads TGTGCCAGCAGTTACCCCGACAGCCTCTCCTACGAGCAGTACTTC. This gives the protein CASSYPDSLSYEQYF.

This clonotype was found many times. The chain couples TRBV7-2 to TRBJ1-2; D gene uncertain. The CDR3 has 12 residues. Trimming removed 5 bases from V and 8 bases from J, with 12 bases in between. CDR1 and CDR2 (germline): SGHTA, FQGNSA. The CDR3, as DNA: TGTGCCAGCAGCGACCGGACCGCGGGCTACACCTTC. Amino acids: CASSDRTAGYTF.